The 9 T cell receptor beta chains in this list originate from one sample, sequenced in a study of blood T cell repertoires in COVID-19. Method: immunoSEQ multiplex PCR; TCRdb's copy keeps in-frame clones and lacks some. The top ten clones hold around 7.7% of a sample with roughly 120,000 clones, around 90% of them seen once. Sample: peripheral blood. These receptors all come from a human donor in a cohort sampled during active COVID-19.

CDR3 protein: CASSYSGRDFDNEQFF. The CDR3 coding sequence is TGTGCCAGCAGCTATAGCGGGAGGGATTTCGACAATGAGCAGTTCTTC. J is TRBJ2-1 and V is TRBV5-6; 11 bases are shared with TRBD2. CDR1 and CDR2 from the germline V gene are SGHDT and YYEEEE. Germline trimming cut 3 bases from V and 5 bases from J; bases unmatched to any gene: 7. This CDR3 comprises 16 residues.

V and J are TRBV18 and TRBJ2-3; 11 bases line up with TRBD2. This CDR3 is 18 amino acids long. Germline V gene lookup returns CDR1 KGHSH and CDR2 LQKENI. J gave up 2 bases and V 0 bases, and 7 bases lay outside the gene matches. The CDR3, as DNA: TGTGCCAGCTCACCACCGTCCCTAGCGGGGGGATTCACAGATACGCAGTATTTT. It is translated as CASSPPSLAGGFTDTQYF.

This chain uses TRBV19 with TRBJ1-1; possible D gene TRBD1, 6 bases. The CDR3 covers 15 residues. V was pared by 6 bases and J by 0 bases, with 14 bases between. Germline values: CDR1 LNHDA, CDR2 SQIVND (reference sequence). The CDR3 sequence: CASRTADSLNTEAFF. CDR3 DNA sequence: TGTGCCAGTAGAACTGCGGACAGCTTGAACACTGAAGCTTTCTTT.

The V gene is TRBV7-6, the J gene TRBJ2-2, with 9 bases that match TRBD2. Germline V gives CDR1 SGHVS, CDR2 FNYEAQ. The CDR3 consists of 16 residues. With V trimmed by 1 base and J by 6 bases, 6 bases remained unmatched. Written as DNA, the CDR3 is TGTGCCAGCAGCTTAGTGGCGGGGGGGAGCTCCGGGGAGCTGTTTTTT. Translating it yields CASSLVAGGSSGELFF.

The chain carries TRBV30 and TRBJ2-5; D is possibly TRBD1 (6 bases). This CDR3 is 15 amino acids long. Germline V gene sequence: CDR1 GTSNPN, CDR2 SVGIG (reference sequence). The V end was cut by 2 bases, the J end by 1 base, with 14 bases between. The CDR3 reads CAWSPYRQVQETQYF. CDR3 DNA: TGTGCCTGGAGTCCATACCGACAGGTCCAAGAGACCCAGTACTTC.

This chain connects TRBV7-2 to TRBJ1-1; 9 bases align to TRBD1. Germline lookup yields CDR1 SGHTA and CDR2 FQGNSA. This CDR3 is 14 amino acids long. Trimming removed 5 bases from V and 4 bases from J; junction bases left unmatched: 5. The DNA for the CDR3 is TGTGCCAGCAGCGTCGGGACAGGGAGCACTGAAGCTTTCTTT. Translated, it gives CASSVGTGSTEAFF. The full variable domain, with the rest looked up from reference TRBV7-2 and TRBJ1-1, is GAGVSQSPSNKVTEKGKDVELRCDPISGHTALYWYRQSLGQGLEFLIYFQGNSAPDKSGLPSDRFSAERTGGSVSTLTIQRTQQEDSAVYLCASSVGTGSTEAFFGQGTRLTVV.

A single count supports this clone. The CDR3 bases are TGCAGTGCAGAAATAGAGTCCCGGCAGTTCTTC. It yields the protein CSAEIESRQFF. The chain joins TRBV20-1 to TRBJ2-1; D is uncertain. CDR1 DFQATT and CDR2 SNEGSKA come from the germline V gene (reference sequence). The CDR3 runs to 11 residues. Trimming pared 6 bases from V and 12 bases from J, leaving 15 bases between.

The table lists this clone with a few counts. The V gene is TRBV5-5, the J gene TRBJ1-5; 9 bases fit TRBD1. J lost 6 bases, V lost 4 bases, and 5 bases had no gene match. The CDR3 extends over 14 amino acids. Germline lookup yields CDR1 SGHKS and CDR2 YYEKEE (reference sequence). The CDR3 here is CASSPDRGRQPQHF. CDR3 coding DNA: TGTGCCAGCAGCCCGGACAGGGGTCGTCAGCCCCAGCATTTT.

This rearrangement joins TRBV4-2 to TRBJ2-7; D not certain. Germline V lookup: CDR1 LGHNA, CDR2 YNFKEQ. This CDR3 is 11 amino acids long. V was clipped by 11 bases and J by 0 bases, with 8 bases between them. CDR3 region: CASAGSYEQYF. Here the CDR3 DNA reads TGTGCCTCCGCCGGCTCCTACGAGCAGTACTTC.